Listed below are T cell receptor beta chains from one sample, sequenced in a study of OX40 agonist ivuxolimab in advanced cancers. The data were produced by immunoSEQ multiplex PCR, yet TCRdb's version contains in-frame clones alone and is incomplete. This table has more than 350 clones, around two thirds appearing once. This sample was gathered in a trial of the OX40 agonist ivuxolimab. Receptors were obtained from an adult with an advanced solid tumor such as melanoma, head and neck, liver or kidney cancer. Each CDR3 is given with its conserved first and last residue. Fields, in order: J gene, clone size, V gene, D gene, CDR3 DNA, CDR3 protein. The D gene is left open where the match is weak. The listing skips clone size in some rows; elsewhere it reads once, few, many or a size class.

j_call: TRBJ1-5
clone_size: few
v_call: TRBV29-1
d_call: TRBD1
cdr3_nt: TGCAGCGTTCGTGACAGGGGCAATCAGCCCCAGCATTTT
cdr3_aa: CSVRDRGNQPQHF

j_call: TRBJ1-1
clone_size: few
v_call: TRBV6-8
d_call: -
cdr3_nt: TGTGCCAGCAGTTACACCACAGGGAAGGCTTTCTTT
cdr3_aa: CASSYTTGKAFF

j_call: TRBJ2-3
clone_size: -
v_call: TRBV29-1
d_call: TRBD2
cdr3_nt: TGCAGCGTTGAAAATAGCGGGAGGACGACTGATACGCAGTATTTT
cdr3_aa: CSVENSGRTTDTQYF

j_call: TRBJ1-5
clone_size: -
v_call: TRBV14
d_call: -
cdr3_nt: TGTGCCAGCAGCCCCCACAGAAGCAATCAGCCCCAGCATTTT
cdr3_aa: CASSPHRSNQPQHF

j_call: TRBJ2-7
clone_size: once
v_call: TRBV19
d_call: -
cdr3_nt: TGTGCCAGTAGTATACCAGGGGCGATTGCCTACGAGCAGTACTTC
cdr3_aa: CASSIPGAIAYEQYF

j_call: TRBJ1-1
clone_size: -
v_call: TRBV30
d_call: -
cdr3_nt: TGTGCCTGGAGTGATCCCATGGGCACTGAAGCTTTCTTT
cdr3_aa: CAWSDPMGTEAFF

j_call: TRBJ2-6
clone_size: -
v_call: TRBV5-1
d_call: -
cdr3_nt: TGCGCCAGCAGCTTGGATGGAGCTGGGGCCAACGTCCTGACTTTC
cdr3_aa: CASSLDGAGANVLTF

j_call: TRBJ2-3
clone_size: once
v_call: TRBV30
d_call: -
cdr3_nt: TGTGCCTGGGGACTTCTAGTAGGGCCCCCAGATACGCAGTATTTT
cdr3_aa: CAWGLLVGPPDTQYF

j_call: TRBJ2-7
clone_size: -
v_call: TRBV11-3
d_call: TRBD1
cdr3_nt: TGTGCCAGCAGCTTGGACAGGCCCTCCTACGAGCAGTACTTC
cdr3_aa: CASSLDRPSYEQYF

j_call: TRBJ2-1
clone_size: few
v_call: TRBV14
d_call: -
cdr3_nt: TGTGCCAGCAGCCGGGCCGGTCCAAATGAGCAGTTCTTC
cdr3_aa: CASSRAGPNEQFF

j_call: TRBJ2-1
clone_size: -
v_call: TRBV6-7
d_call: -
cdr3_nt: TGTGCCATCAGGAGCAACGAAGGCAATGAGCAGTTCTTC
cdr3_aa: CAIRSNEGNEQFF

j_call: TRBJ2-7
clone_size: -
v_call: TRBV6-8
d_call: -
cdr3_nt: TGTGCCAGCAGGGACCCCCAGGGACGGGAGTACTTC
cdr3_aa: CASRDPQGREYF

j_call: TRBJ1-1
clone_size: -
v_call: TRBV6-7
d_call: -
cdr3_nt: TGTGCCAGCACCCTGGGGACTGAAGCTTTCTTT
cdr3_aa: CASTLGTEAFF

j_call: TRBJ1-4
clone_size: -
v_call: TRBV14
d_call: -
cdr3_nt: TGTGCCAGCAGCCAATTTGGGCAAGCTAATGAAAAACTGTTTTTT
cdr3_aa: CASSQFGQANEKLFF

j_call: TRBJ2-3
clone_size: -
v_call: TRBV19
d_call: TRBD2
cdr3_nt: TGTGCCAGTAGACCCCAAACTAGCGGTTCAGATACGCAGTATTTT
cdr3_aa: CASRPQTSGSDTQYF

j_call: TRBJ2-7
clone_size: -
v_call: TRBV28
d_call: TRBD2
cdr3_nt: TGTGCCAGCTCGAACCCGGGACTAGCGGGTTTCTACGAGCAGTACTTC
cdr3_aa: CASSNPGLAGFYEQYF

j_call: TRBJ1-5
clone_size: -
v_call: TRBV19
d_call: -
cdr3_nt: TGTGCCACCCCACCACAGGGTGAAAGCAATCAGCCCCAGCATTTT
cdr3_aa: CATPPQGESNQPQHF

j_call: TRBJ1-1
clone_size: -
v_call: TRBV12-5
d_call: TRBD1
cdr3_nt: TGTGCTAGTGGTTTACCGACAGGGGAAGCTTTCTTT
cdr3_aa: CASGLPTGEAFF

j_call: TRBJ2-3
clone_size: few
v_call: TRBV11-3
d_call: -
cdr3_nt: TGTGCCAGCAGCTTAGGCGGGTACTCCGGCACAGATACGCAGTATTTT
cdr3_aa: CASSLGGYSGTDTQYF

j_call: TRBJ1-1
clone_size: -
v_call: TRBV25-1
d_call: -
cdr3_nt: TGTGCCAGCAGTCCCAGGGGAACTGAAGCTTTCTTT
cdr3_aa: CASSPRGTEAFF

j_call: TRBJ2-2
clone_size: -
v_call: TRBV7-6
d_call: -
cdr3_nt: TGTGCCAGCAGTAGGGCGGTGTGGTGGAACACCGGGGAGCTGTTTTTT
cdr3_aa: CASSRAVWWNTGELFF

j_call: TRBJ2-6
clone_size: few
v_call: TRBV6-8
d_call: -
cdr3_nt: TGTGCCATCAGTGACTCAGGGAAAGAGCCCTCTGGGGCCAACGTCCTGACTTTC
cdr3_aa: CAISDSGKEPSGANVLTF

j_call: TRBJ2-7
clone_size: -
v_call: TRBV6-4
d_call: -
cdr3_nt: TGTGCCAGCAGCGCGCAGGGCGAGCAGTACTTC
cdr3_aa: CASSAQGEQYF

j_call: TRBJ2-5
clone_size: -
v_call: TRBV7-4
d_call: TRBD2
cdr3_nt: TGTGCCAGCAGAGGACTAGTTGGAGAGACCCAGTACTTC
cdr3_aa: CASRGLVGETQYF

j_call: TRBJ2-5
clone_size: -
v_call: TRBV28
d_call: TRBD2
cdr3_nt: TGTGCCAGCAGTTTGGGACTAGCGGGAGGGGAGGAGACCCAGTACTTC
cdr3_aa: CASSLGLAGGEETQYF

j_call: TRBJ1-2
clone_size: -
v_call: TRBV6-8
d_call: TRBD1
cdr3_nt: TGTGCCAGCAGCCTCTTTACCGGGACAGGAAACGGCTACACCTTC
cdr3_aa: CASSLFTGTGNGYTF

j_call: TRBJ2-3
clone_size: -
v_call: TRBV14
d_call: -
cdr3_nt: TGTGCCAGCAGCACCCGGGGAAGATCAGATACGCAGTATTTT
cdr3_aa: CASSTRGRSDTQYF

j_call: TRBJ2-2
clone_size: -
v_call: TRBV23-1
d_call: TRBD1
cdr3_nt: TGCGCCAGCAGGTGGGGACAGGCGAACACCGGGGAGCTGTTTTTT
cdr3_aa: CASRWGQANTGELFF

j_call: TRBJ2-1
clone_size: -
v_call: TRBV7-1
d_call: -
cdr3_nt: TGTGCCAGCAGCGTCGACCCCCCGAGCTCCTACAATGAGCAGTTCTTC
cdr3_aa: CASSVDPPSSYNEQFF

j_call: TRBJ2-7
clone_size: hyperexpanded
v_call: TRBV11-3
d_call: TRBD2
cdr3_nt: TGTGCCAGCAGCTTGAAGGGACTAGCGAGCTACTTAATGTTC
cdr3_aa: CASSLKGLASYLMF

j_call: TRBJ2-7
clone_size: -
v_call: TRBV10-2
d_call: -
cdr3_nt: TGCGCCAGCAGTGAGTCGAAAGCCTACGAGCAGTACTTC
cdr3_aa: CASSESKAYEQYF

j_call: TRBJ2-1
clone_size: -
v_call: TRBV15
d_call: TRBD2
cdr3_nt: TGTGCCACCAGCACCCGAATGGCGGGAGGGAGACACAATGAGCAGTTCTTC
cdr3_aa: CATSTRMAGGRHNEQFF

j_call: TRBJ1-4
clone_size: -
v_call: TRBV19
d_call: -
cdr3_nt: TGTGCCAGTAGTCCCCGGGTCAGGATCCTTGAAAAACTGTTTTTT
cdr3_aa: CASSPRVRILEKLFF

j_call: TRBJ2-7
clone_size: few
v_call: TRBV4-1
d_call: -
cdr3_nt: TGCGCCAGCAGCCGTACTAGCTTTTTCGAGCAGTACTTC
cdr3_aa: CASSRTSFFEQYF

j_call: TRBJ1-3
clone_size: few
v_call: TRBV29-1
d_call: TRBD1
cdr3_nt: TGCAGCGCCAAAAGGGACAGCTTTGGAAACACCATATATTTT
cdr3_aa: CSAKRDSFGNTIYF

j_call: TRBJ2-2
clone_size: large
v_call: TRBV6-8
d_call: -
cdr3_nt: TGTGCCAGCAAGAAGAAGGAGACCGGGGAGCTGTTTTTT
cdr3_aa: CASKKKETGELFF

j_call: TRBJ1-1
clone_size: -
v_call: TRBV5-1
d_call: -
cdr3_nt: TGCGCCAGCCACGAAGGGGTGATGAGGACTGAAGCTTTCTTT
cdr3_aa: CASHEGVMRTEAFF

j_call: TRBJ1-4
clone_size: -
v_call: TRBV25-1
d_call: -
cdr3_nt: TGTGCCAGCAGTGAAAGGATGGGGGGCAACGAAAAACTGTTTTTT
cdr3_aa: CASSERMGGNEKLFF